Presented here are 2 T cell receptor beta chains from one specimen sequenced in a study of spatial heterogeneity in lung cancer. TCRdb called the 5' RACE reads again in MiXCR, with one record for every CDR3 protein. Of 25,000 to 30,000 distinct CDR3 sequences detected, more than 5.5% appear once; the ten largest clones hold approximately 23%. Their recognized antigens are unknown. Study-wide results and limits: Tumors with more nonsynonymous mutations had more expanded intratumoral alpha and beta TCRs.

Time point noted: sample taken at primary tumor resection. The sample consisted of lung tumor tissue, taken at surgery. The receptors come from a male donor with early-stage non-small cell lung cancer.

In its sample, this clonotype was seen a few times. Here the CDR3 DNA reads TGTGCCAGCAGTTTTAGAGATACGCAGTATTTT. Translation gives CASSFRDTQYF. V and J are TRBV12-3 or TRBV12-4 and TRBJ2-3, with unresolved D. V was trimmed by 3 bases and J by 5 bases, leaving 3 bases between them. The CDR3 is made up of 11 amino acids.

At least ten counts were recorded for this clonotype. At one end the junction does not follow the germline gene, possibly because of a read error. The genes are TRBV7-7 and TRBJ2-2, with D perhaps TRBD1 (6 bases). CDR1 SSHAT and CDR2 FNYEAQ come from the germline V gene (reference sequence). The CDR3 has 16 residues. The CDR3 DNA sequence: TGTGCTAGCAGTAGTATGCCGGGACAGAACACCGGGGAGCTGTTTTTT. It translates to CASSSMPGQNTGELFF.